Listed below are T cell receptor beta chains from one sample, sequenced in a study of T cell responses to AZD1222 COVID-19 vaccine. Using immunoSEQ multiplex PCR, the repertoire was profiled, and TCRdb retains in-frame clones only, with some absent. This sample has fewer than 200,000 clones, with 88% found just once. Sample: peripheral blood, taken 28 days after the second AZD1222 dose. The receptor source for this set is an adult who received the AZD1222 COVID-19 vaccine. The CDR3 runs from the conserved cysteine through the conserved F or W.

>15|TRBV7-3
CASSRAGTSYNEQFF
>16|TRBV7-2
CASSLGQVGLGEKLFF
>14|TRBV9
CASSSGTLYNEQFF
>13|TRBV18
CASSTIGEGEAFF
>12|TRBV14
CASRWNTGELFF
>14|TRBV19
CASNLSGGGYGYTF
>13|TRBV5-6
CASNRVGYNEQYF
>16|TRBV7-3
CASSQPLAGVPGELFF
>14|TRBV14
CASSPRTGAETQYF
>14|TRBV28
CASSWGGRGNTIYF
>14|TRBV30
CAWIGTAALGELFF
>13|TRBV28
CASSLLVKTEAFF
>15|TRBV5-5
CASSLRGAGSDTQYF
>15|TRBV7-9
CASSVGTGGGQPQHF
>13|TRBV20-1
CSASYLSYNEQFF
>13|TRBV12-3/TRBV12-4
CASILRGGTEAFF
>14|TRBV4-3
CASSQDWPGREQFF
>17|TRBV18
CASSPDLSGISTDTQYF
>14|TRBV28
CASTYPRASTEAFF
>16|TRBV30
CAWSVGGTRFGYEQYF
>14|TRBV10-3
CASGRSGSADTQYF
>15|TRBV19
CASSIDLGTDNEQFF
>15|TRBV11-2
CASSLVSQGSTEAFF
>13|TRBV12-3/TRBV12-4
CAIRERGRDEQYF
>16|TRBV5-6
CASSLMVLAETDEQFF